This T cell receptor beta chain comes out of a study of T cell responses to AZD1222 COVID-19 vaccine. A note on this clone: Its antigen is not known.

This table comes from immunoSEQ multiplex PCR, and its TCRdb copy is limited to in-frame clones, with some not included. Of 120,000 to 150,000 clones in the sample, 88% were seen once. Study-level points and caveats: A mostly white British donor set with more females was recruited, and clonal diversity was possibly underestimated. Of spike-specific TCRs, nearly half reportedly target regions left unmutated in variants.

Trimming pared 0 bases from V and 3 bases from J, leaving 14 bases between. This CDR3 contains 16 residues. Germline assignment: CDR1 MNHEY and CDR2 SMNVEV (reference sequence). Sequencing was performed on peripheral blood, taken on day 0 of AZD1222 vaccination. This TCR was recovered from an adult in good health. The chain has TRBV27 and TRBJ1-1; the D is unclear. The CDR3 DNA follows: TGTGCCAGCAGTTTATCGATTGGGAAGTGGGACACTGAAGCTTTCTTT. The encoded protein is CASSLSIGKWDTEAFF.